These 27 T cell receptor beta chains came from one sample sequenced in a study of T cell changes during pregnancy in multiple sclerosis. The repertoire was sequenced with immunoSEQ multiplex PCR; TCRdb's copy has only in-frame clones and lacks some. The sample consists of roughly 41,000 clones, more than 75% of them appearing once. The specimen was CD8+ T cells from peripheral blood mononuclear cells, collected in the third trimester of pregnancy. These receptor sequences come from a female donor with multiple sclerosis, enrolled in a pregnancy study.

The chain is built from TRBV30 and TRBJ1-2; unclear D gene. This CDR3 is 11 amino acids long. CDR1 is GTSNPN, CDR2 SVGIG, per germline (reference sequence). Trimming took 2 bases from V and 8 from J, leaving 9 bases between them. The CDR3 DNA sequence: TGTGCCTGGAGTTGGGGAGGCGGCTACACCTTC. It encodes CAWSWGGGYTF.

In its sample, this clone was seen many times. The V call is TRBV6-1, the J call TRBJ2-7, with TRBD1 as a possible D gene (5 bases). V lost 5 bases, J lost 2 bases, and 10 bases lay in between. Germline CDR1 reads MNHNS; CDR2 reads SASEGT. The CDR3 sequence is 13 residues long. Here the CDR3 reads CASSKTETYEQYF. For the CDR3, the DNA is TGTGCCAGCAGTAAGACAGAGACCTACGAGCAGTACTTC.

For the CDR3, the DNA is TGTGCCACCAGCAGGCCTGGGGAGGGACTAAAGACTGAAGCTTTCTTT. Translated: CATSRPGEGLKTEAFF. The chain couples TRBV15 to TRBJ1-1, with D possibly TRBD1 on 5 matching bases. Germline V gene data show CDR1 as LNHNV and CDR2 as YYDKDF (reference sequence). The CDR3 loop spans 16 amino acids. Trimming pared 3 bases from V and 5 bases from J, leaving 19 bases between.

V gene TRBV5-6 combines with J gene TRBJ1-2; a possible D gene is TRBD1 (6 bases). V lost 4 bases to trimming and J lost 7 bases, with 14 bases between them. The CDR3 runs to 13 residues. CDR1 and CDR2 (germline): SGHDT, YYEEEE. The CDR3 DNA is TGTGCCAGCAGCGCCTACAGGGTCGGTGGCTACACCTTC. It specifies CASSAYRVGGYTF.

The gene calls are TRBV4-1 and TRBJ1-6; the match to TRBD1 covers 7 bases. V was clipped by 3 bases and J by 10 bases; unmatched bases: 9. The CDR3 has 15 residues. CDR1 and CDR2 (germline): MGHRA, YSYEKL. The CDR3 DNA sequence: TGCGCCAGCAGCCACCTACAGGGGCGGGGATCACCCCTCCACTTT. Translation gives CASSHLQGRGSPLHF.

The chain combines TRBV7-6 with TRBJ2-2; D is possibly TRBD1 (8 bases). From germline, CDR1 is SGHVS and CDR2 FNYEAQ. V dropped 6 bases and J dropped 6 bases, with 17 bases sitting between them. The CDR3 runs to 15 residues. The CDR3 DNA reads as TGTGCCAGCAGTCCCGGACAGGGAGGGGCCGGGGAGCTGTTTTTT. Its translation: CASSPGQGGAGELFF.

The gene calls are TRBV4-3 and TRBJ1-2; D gene ambiguous. CDR1 and CDR2 (germline): LGHNA, YSLEER. CDR3 size: 15 residues. The V and J ends lost 0 bases and 5 bases respectively, with 13 bases between them. CDR3 residues: CASSQDRWSSYGYTF. For the CDR3, the DNA is TGCGCCAGCAGCCAAGATAGGTGGAGTTCTTATGGCTACACCTTC.

This clone was counted a few times. J is TRBJ2-3 and V is TRBV28; 8 bases align to TRBD1. Germline CDR1 is MDHEN and CDR2 is SYDVKM. The CDR3 length is 16 residues. Trimming took 1 base from V and 2 from J; bases not matched to a gene: 5. The CDR3, as DNA: TGTGCCAGCAGTTTATTCGGGACAGGAGACACAGATACGCAGTATTTT. As protein: CASSLFGTGDTDTQYF.

The chain links TRBV10-3 to TRBJ1-2; 7 bases map to TRBD1. The V gene's germline CDR1 is ENHRY and CDR2 SYGVKD. CDR3 size: 15 residues. V lost 8 bases to trimming and J lost 7 bases; unmatched junction nucleotides: 16. For the CDR3, the DNA is TGTGCCATCCTCCGGGACAGACATCGTGAAGGTGGCTACACCTTC. Its protein is CAILRDRHREGGYTF.

This clone was recorded only once. This sequence joins TRBV27 and TRBJ1-1; no reliable D call. The V gene's germline CDR1 is MNHEY and CDR2 SMNVEV (reference sequence). Trimming pared 3 bases from V and 6 bases from J, leaving 8 bases between. This CDR3 is 12 amino acids long. The CDR3 loop is CASSFTRAEAFF. CDR3 coding DNA: TGTGCCAGCAGTTTCACTCGGGCTGAAGCTTTCTTT.

The genes are TRBV6-6 and TRBJ1-2, with TRBD1 as a possible D gene (6 bases). Germline V gives CDR1 MNHNY, CDR2 SVGAGI (reference sequence). This CDR3 has 15 amino acids. V lost 2 bases and J lost 1, with 11 bases in between. The CDR3 sequence: CASSYRGQINYGYTF. The DNA of the CDR3 is TGTGCCAGCAGTTACCGCGGACAGATTAACTATGGCTACACCTTC.

The chain uses TRBV7-8 and TRBJ1-6, with TRBD1 as a possible D gene (6 bases). The V end lost 1 base, the J end lost 7 bases, and 8 bases lay between the germline ends. The germline V gene has CDR1 SGHVS and CDR2 FQNEAQ. CDR3 size: 14 residues. In DNA form, the CDR3 reads TGTGCCAGCAGCTTAGAAGGACAGAATTCACCCCTCCACTTT. Protein sequence: CASSLEGQNSPLHF. Drawing the rest from reference TRBV7-8 and TRBJ1-6, the complete variable domain is GAGVSQSPRYKVAKRGQDVALRCDPISGHVSLFWYQQALGQGPEFLTYFQNEAQLDKSGLPSDRFFAERPEGSVSTLKIQRTQQEDSAVYLCASSLEGQNSPLHFGNGTRLTVT.

V gene TRBV27 combines with J gene TRBJ1-6; D perhaps matches TRBD1 (5 bases). Germline CDR1 reads MNHEY; CDR2 reads SMNVEV (reference sequence). The V end was cut by 4 bases, the J end by 7 bases, with 11 bases between. The CDR3 runs to 14 residues. CDR3 in DNA: TGTGCCAGCAGTTGGGCAGGGCTGAATTCACCCCTCCACTTT. It specifies CASSWAGLNSPLHF.

This rearrangement joins TRBV18 to TRBJ1-1; TRBD1 matches at 7 bases. CDR1 and CDR2 (germline): KGHSH, LQKENI. This CDR3 comprises 14 residues. V gave up 5 bases and J gave up 3 bases; unmatched junction bases: 6. This CDR3 is CASSGTGEYTEAFF. The CDR3, as DNA: TGTGCCAGCTCAGGAACAGGGGAATACACTGAAGCTTTCTTT.

This rearrangement joins TRBV28 to TRBJ2-7; 7 bases match TRBD2. The CDR3 spans 12 residues. The germline CDR1 and CDR2 sequences are MDHEN and SYDVKM. Unmatched junction bases numbered 3, after V lost 3 bases and J lost 7 bases. The CDR3 loop reads CASSLPSGEQYF. CDR3 in DNA: TGTGCCAGCAGTTTGCCTAGCGGTGAGCAGTACTTC.

This chain connects TRBV6-1 to TRBJ2-3; D possibly corresponds to TRBD2 (5 bases). The CDR3 spans 14 residues. Germline lookup yields CDR1 MNHNS and CDR2 SASEGT. Trimming removed 2 bases at V and 2 bases at J, with 8 bases between. The CDR3 is CASSETADTDTQYF. Written as DNA, the CDR3 is TGTGCCAGCAGTGAAACAGCGGACACAGATACGCAGTATTTT.

This chain joins TRBV4-1 and TRBJ1-2; no definite D call. V was cut by 4 bases and J by 3 bases, with 18 bases left in between. The CDR3 contains 16 residues. Germline V gene sequence: CDR1 MGHRA, CDR2 YSYEKL. This CDR3 reads CASSPSSARQDYGYTF. DNA of the CDR3: TGCGCCAGCAGCCCCTCTAGCGCCCGCCAAGACTATGGCTACACCTTC.

The chain carries TRBV29-1 and TRBJ2-5; D perhaps matches TRBD2 (7 bases). Trimming cost V 3 bases and J 5 bases, with 13 bases left between them. This CDR3 is built from 13 residues. The V gene's germline CDR1 is SQVTM and CDR2 ANQGSEA. The CDR3 reads CSVEGGAAETQYF. CDR3 bases: TGCAGCGTTGAGGGGGGGGCGGCGGAGACCCAGTACTTC.

V is TRBV5-4 and J is TRBJ1-1, with D perhaps matching TRBD1 (5 bases). CDR3 size: 14 residues. Between the trimmed V and J ends, which lost 0 bases and 3 bases, there was a span of 9 bases. In germline, CDR1 is SGHNT, CDR2 YYREEE (reference sequence). In nucleotides, the CDR3 is TGTGCCAGCAGCTTGGAACAGGTAGACACTGAAGCTTTCTTT. This translates into CASSLEQVDTEAFF.

The CDR3 protein is CASSQLGVGSEGAPYEQYF. The DNA of the CDR3 is TGTGCCAGCAGCCAATTAGGTGTAGGGAGTGAGGGAGCCCCCTACGAGCAGTACTTC. V gene TRBV4-2 combines with J gene TRBJ2-7; perhaps TRBD2 as D (5 bases). Trimming shortened V by 2 bases and J by 2 bases, and 25 bases separated the two germline ends. The germline V gene encodes CDR1 LGHNA and CDR2 YNFKEQ. The CDR3 is 19 residues long.

V gene TRBV6-4 combines with J gene TRBJ2-1, with a possible D match to TRBD2 (8 bases). Germline CDR1 MRHNA, CDR2 SNTAGT. The CDR3 runs 15 residues. Trimming took off 0 bases at V and 9 bases at J, with 15 bases between the two ends. CDR3 sequence: CASSDSREGASEQFF. The DNA for the CDR3 is TGTGCCAGCAGTGACTCTCGGGAGGGGGCGAGTGAGCAGTTCTTC.

The chain carries TRBV6-4 and TRBJ2-1; TRBD2 is a possible D gene (6 bases). The CDR3 extends over 15 amino acids. Germline V gives CDR1 MRHNA, CDR2 SNTAGT. The ends were cut back, 2 bases at V and 6 bases at J, with 14 bases in the middle. In nucleotides, the CDR3 is TGTGCCAGCAGTGACGGGGACCTCGGGAGCAATGAGCAGTTCTTC. It specifies CASSDGDLGSNEQFF.

This clone was observed once. This chain connects TRBV6-5 to TRBJ1-2; a weak D match, TRBD1 (5 bases). The germline CDR1 and CDR2 sequences are MNHEY and SVGAGI. V dropped 2 bases and J dropped 5 bases, with 12 bases sitting between them. CDR3 length: 14 amino acids. The CDR3 spells CASSYASGRYGYTF. The CDR3 bases are TGTGCCAGCAGTTACGCGTCAGGGAGGTATGGCTACACCTTC.

The CDR3 DNA follows: TGTGCCAGCAGCTTGAGTTGGACAGCCAATTCACCCCTCCACTTT. Encoded protein: CASSLSWTANSPLHF. The V and J genes are TRBV5-4 and TRBJ1-6, with D maybe TRBD1 (6 bases). Trimming took off 1 base at V and 7 bases at J, with 12 bases between the two ends. Germline-derived CDR1 and CDR2 are SGHNT and YYREEE (reference sequence). The CDR3 has 15 amino acids.

This rearrangement joins TRBV7-9 to TRBJ1-2, with 7 bases fitting TRBD1. Germline-derived CDR1 and CDR2 are SEHNR and FQNEAQ (reference sequence). V shed 0 bases, J shed 7 bases, and the junction held 11 bases outside the gene matches. The CDR3 is 16 residues long. The CDR3 sequence is CASSLAWQTGRGGYTF. DNA of the CDR3: TGTGCCAGCAGCTTAGCGTGGCAGACAGGGCGAGGTGGCTACACCTTC.

The rearrangement joins TRBV2 to TRBJ2-7, with D possibly being TRBD1 (5 bases). Per the germline V gene, CDR1 is SNHLY and CDR2 is FYNNEI. Deletions cut 7 bases from V and 6 bases from J, with 7 bases between. CDR3 length equals 10 residues. CDR3 nucleotides: TGTGCCAGCAAGGGGCGCGAGCAGTACTTC. Protein product: CASKGREQYF.

J is TRBJ1-4 and V is TRBV7-8; D remains ambiguous. The CDR3 sequence is 13 residues long. V was pared by 1 base and J by 10 bases, with 10 bases between. The germline V gene encodes CDR1 SGHVS and CDR2 FQNEAQ. The CDR3, as DNA: TGTGCCAGCAGCTTAGATTTTTCGGGAAAACTGTTTTTT. Protein product: CASSLDFSGKLFF.